This T cell receptor beta chain originates from a study of TIL therapy for anti-PD-1-resistant metastatic lung cancer. The sample's time point: pre-treatment sample, taken before nivolumab and TIL therapy. Most excised metastases sampled were pleural nodules or supraclavicular lymph nodes. The CDR3 contains 16 residues. Germline CDR1 is SNHLY and CDR2 is FYNNEI. V shed 3 bases, J shed 2 bases, and the junction held 10 bases outside the gene matches. The immunoSEQ assay was v3. Profiled with immunoSEQ multiplex PCR; TCRdb holds only in-frame clones, not every one. The sample holds roughly 26,000 clones, 55% to 75% seen once.

The V call is TRBV2, the J call TRBJ2-7; 7 nucleotides match TRBD2. The sequenced sample was tumor tissue, obtained at baseline. This clonotype was obtained from a person between 30 and 79 years old with non-small cell lung cancer. The CDR3 is CASSDSGLVGTYEQYF. The CDR3 nucleotides are TGTGCCAGCAGTGACTCTGGACTAGTGGGTACCTACGAGCAGTACTTC.